These 32 T cell receptor beta chains were all obtained from the same sample, sequenced in a study of OX40 agonist ivuxolimab in advanced cancers. Produced via immunoSEQ multiplex PCR; TCRdb's table is partial and in-frame only. There are some 79,000 clones in the sample; more than 85% occur only once, and 0.44% lies in the top ten. Sequencing used CD4+ or CD8+ T cells sorted from blood, obtained in a trial of the OX40 agonist ivuxolimab. Every receptor here comes from an adult with an advanced solid tumor such as melanoma, head and neck, liver or kidney cancer.

The V call is TRBV7-2, the J call TRBJ2-1, with D uncertain. The CDR3 is 14 residues long. Germline CDR1 and CDR2: SGHTA and FQGNSA. V lost 7 bases to trimming and J lost 0 bases, with 10 bases between them. The CDR3 reads CASIEASSYNEQFF. CDR3 nucleotide sequence: TGTGCCAGCATCGAGGCGAGCTCCTACAATGAGCAGTTCTTC.

This clone showed up just once. The CDR3 nucleotides are TGTGCCAGCTCACCTGGGGAGGGGACCCAACTTCGGGACTACACCTTC. Protein product: CASSPGEGTQLRDYTF. This chain uses TRBV18 with TRBJ1-2; a possible D gene is TRBD1 (5 bases). The germline V gene has CDR1 KGHSH and CDR2 LQKENI. Trimming cost V 3 bases and J 10 bases, with 24 bases left between them. There are 16 residues in the CDR3. Full variable domain (missing parts from reference TRBV18 and TRBJ1-2): NAGVMQNPRHLVRRRGQEARLRCSPMKGHSHVYWYRQLPEEGLKFMVYLQKENIIDESGMPKERFSAEFPKEGPSILRIQQVVRGDSAAYFCASSPGEGTQLRDYTFGSGTRLTVV.

Written as DNA, the CDR3 is TGTGCCAGCAGCTCAGGGGTGCGGGAGACCCAGTACTTC. Translated, it gives CASSSGVRETQYF. V gene TRBV7-8 combines with J gene TRBJ2-5; D possibly corresponds to TRBD1 (6 bases). This CDR3 spans 13 amino acids. Germline-derived CDR1 and CDR2 are SGHVS and FQNEAQ. The ends were cut back, 4 bases at V and 5 bases at J, with 11 bases in the middle. The full variable domain, completed using reference TRBV7-8 and TRBJ2-5, is GAGVSQSPRYKVAKRGQDVALRCDPISGHVSLFWYQQALGQGPEFLTYFQNEAQLDKSGLPSDRFFAERPEGSVSTLKIQRTQQEDSAVYLCASSSGVRETQYFGPGTRLLVL.

This clone was detected only once. The chain employs TRBV6-5 and TRBJ2-5; D uncertain. The last part of the DNA fits TRBJ2-7 better; the J call may be wrong. The CDR3 contains 15 residues. Germline V gene lookup returns CDR1 MNHEY and CDR2 SVGAGI. The CDR3 protein is CASRPPRAGAYEQYF. CDR3 nucleotide sequence: TGTGCCAGCAGACCCCCCAGAGCCGGCGCCTACGAGCAGTACTTC.

The chain is built from TRBV19 and TRBJ1-3; D is unclear. With 6 bases removed from V and 0 bases from J, the gap between germline ends came to 12 bases. This CDR3 spans 15 amino acids. The germline V gene has CDR1 LNHDA and CDR2 SQIVND (reference sequence). The CDR3 DNA follows: TGTGCCAGTAGAACAGAAAGAATCTCTGGAAACACCATATATTTT. Translated: CASRTERISGNTIYF. The full variable domain, completed using reference TRBV19 and TRBJ1-3, is DGGITQSPKYLFRKEGQNVTLSCEQNLNHDAMYWYRQDPGQGLRLIYYSQIVNDFQKGDIAEGYSVSREKKESFPLTVTSAQKNPTAFYLCASRTERISGNTIYFGEGSWLTVV.

This clone was seen only once. J is TRBJ2-7 and V is TRBV7-2; D might be TRBD1 or TRBD2, each matching 6 bases. Germline lookup yields CDR1 SGHTA and CDR2 FQGNSA. This CDR3 region has 18 residues. With 4 bases removed from V and 6 bases from J, the gap between germline ends came to 28 bases. The CDR3 protein is CASSSSGGVRGYGGEQYF. As DNA, the CDR3 is TGTGCCAGCAGCTCCAGCGGTGGGGTAAGGGGGTACGGGGGCGAGCAGTACTTC.

V usage is TRBV7-9 and J usage is TRBJ2-2; D remains unclear. Germline V gene data show CDR1 as SEHNR and CDR2 as FQNEAQ (reference sequence). This CDR3 contains 15 residues. V was trimmed by 2 bases and J by 0 bases, leaving 7 bases between them. CDR3 amino acids: CASSLLQANTGELFF. The CDR3 nucleotides read TGTGCCAGCAGCTTATTGCAGGCGAACACCGGGGAGCTGTTTTTT.

V is TRBV29-1 and J is TRBJ2-1; TRBD2 matches at 9 bases. The trim removed 3 bases at V and 3 bases at J, leaving 9 bases unmatched. CDR3 length: 16 residues. CDR1 SQVTM and CDR2 ANQGSEA come from the germline V gene. CDR3 nucleotide sequence: TGCAGCGTTGAGATGGTAGCGGGAGTCCTCTACAATGAGCAGTTCTTC. It yields the protein CSVEMVAGVLYNEQFF.

This chain connects TRBV6-6 to TRBJ1-4; no firm D call. This CDR3 has 14 amino acids. V was trimmed by 2 bases and J by 8 bases, leaving 12 bases between them. Per germline, CDR1 MNHNY and CDR2 SVGAGI (reference sequence). This CDR3 is CASSYGRFREKLFF. The DNA of the CDR3 is TGTGCCAGCAGTTACGGCAGGTTTAGGGAAAAACTGTTTTTT.

This sequence joins TRBV7-2 and TRBJ1-5; D is perhaps TRBD1 (6 bases). This CDR3 comprises 13 residues. Germline CDR1 and CDR2: SGHTA and FQGNSA. V lost 5 bases and J 7 bases, leaving 12 bases between the germline ends. CDR3 protein: CASSRDTKQPQHF. CDR3 nucleotide sequence: TGTGCCAGCAGCCGGGACACCAAACAGCCCCAGCATTTT.

The gene calls are TRBV2 and TRBJ1-5; perhaps TRBD1 as D (5 bases). Germline values: CDR1 SNHLY, CDR2 FYNNEI. Trimming left V 7 bases short and J 0 bases short, with 13 bases between. This CDR3 comprises 15 residues. The CDR3 nucleotides are TGTGCCAGCAACCGACAGCGCCATAGCAATCAGCCCCAGCATTTT. Amino acids: CASNRQRHSNQPQHF.

The genes are TRBV2 and TRBJ2-1, with TRBD2 as a possible D gene (5 bases). The V end was cut by 4 bases, the J end by 6 bases, with 16 bases between. CDR1 is SNHLY and CDR2 is FYNNEI in the germline V gene. The CDR3 extends over 15 amino acids. Here the CDR3 DNA reads TGTGCCAGCAGTGTAAGGGAGAGGGTAGGCAATGAGCAGTTCTTC. Encoded protein: CASSVRERVGNEQFF.

The chain recombines TRBV5-1 with TRBJ1-2; tentatively, D is TRBD1 (6 bases). The V end lost 5 bases, the J end lost 3 bases, and 11 bases lay between the germline ends. This CDR3 has 13 amino acids. CDR1 SGHRS and CDR2 YFSETQ come from the germline V gene. CDR3 sequence reads: CASSRTVDYGYTF. Here the CDR3 DNA reads TGCGCCAGCAGTAGGACAGTCGACTATGGCTACACCTTC.

V gene TRBV18 combines with J gene TRBJ2-2; a possible D gene is TRBD1 (6 bases). The germline V and J ends were trimmed by 3 bases and 4 bases, with 21 bases remaining between them. The CDR3 is 18 residues long. Germline CDR1 KGHSH, CDR2 LQKENI. DNA of the CDR3: TGTGCCAGCTCACCTAACCAGCAGGTGACAGGCGGCACCGGGGAGCTGTTTTTT. It translates to CASSPNQQVTGGTGELFF.

Note on this clone: The sample carries other DNA sequences with the same CDR3. The chain combines TRBV20-1 with TRBJ2-1, with no clear D. The V end was cut by 6 bases, the J end by 7 bases, with 10 bases between. The germline V gene encodes CDR1 DFQATT and CDR2 SNEGSKA (reference sequence). The CDR3 spans 11 residues. Written as DNA, the CDR3 is TGCAGTGCGTCGTCTAGGAATGAGCAGTTCTTC. Protein product: CSASSRNEQFF.

The rearrangement links TRBV4-2 to TRBJ2-5; 11 positions match TRBD2. J was trimmed by 0 bases and V by 0 bases; bases with no gene match: 6. This CDR3 contains 18 residues. Looked up from germline, CDR1 is LGHNA and CDR2 is YNFKEQ. Written as DNA, the CDR3 is TGTGCCAGCAGCCAAGATGGGGCTAGCGGGAGGTACCAAGAGACCCAGTACTTC. As protein: CASSQDGASGRYQETQYF.

This sequence joins TRBV6-6 and TRBJ2-7, with 7 nucleotides matching TRBD1. The CDR3 runs to 15 residues. V was clipped by 6 bases and J by 4 bases; unmatched bases: 12. The germline V gene encodes CDR1 MNHNY and CDR2 SVGAGI (reference sequence). The CDR3 nucleotides are TGTGCCAGCAGCGACGAGGGTGAGGGGGCTTACGAGCAGTACTTC. It codes for CASSDEGEGAYEQYF.

The gene calls are TRBV30 and TRBJ1-2, with D hard to call. The CDR3 is 15 residues long. The V end lost 6 bases, the J end lost 8 bases, and 25 bases lay between the germline ends. Germline values: CDR1 GTSNPN, CDR2 SVGIG (reference sequence). CDR3 protein: CACYLAPVEGGGYTF. CDR3 nucleotide sequence: TGTGCCTGCTACCTCGCCCCCGTTGAGGGAGGGGGCTACACCTTC.

The V gene is TRBV27, the J gene TRBJ2-5; 7 bases map to TRBD1. CDR1 and CDR2 from the germline V gene are MNHEY and SMNVEV (reference sequence). The J segment lost 5 bases and the V segment lost 5 bases, leaving 11 bases of the junction unmatched. The CDR3 covers 15 residues. The CDR3 spells CASSTPGTARETQYF. DNA of the CDR3: TGTGCCAGCAGTACACCCGGGACAGCTAGGGAGACCCAGTACTTC.

The gene calls are TRBV7-2 and TRBJ2-5, with 9 bases that match TRBD1. Germline V CDR1 and CDR2: SGHTA, FQGNSA. Trimming cost V 5 bases and J 2 bases; bases outside gene matches: 6. The CDR3 has 15 amino acids. In nucleotides, the CDR3 is TGTGCCAGCAGCCGACAGGGGACAGGGCAAGAGACCCAGTACTTC. It is translated as CASSRQGTGQETQYF.

V gene TRBV2 combines with J gene TRBJ2-1; tentatively, D is TRBD1 (5 bases). CDR1 is SNHLY, CDR2 FYNNEI, per germline. Between the trimmed V and J ends, which lost 8 bases and 2 bases, there was a span of 16 bases. The CDR3 consists of 15 residues. CDR3 coding DNA: TGTGCCAGCCGCCGGACAAAGGCGGCCTACAATGAGCAGTTCTTC. It encodes CASRRTKAAYNEQFF.

The V and J genes are TRBV10-2 and TRBJ2-5; tentatively, D is TRBD2 (6 bases). Germline-derived CDR1 and CDR2 are WSHSY and SAAADI. With 7 bases removed from V and 5 bases from J, the gap between germline ends came to 11 bases. The CDR3 covers 12 residues. The CDR3, as DNA: TGCGCCAGCACCGAGGAGGGCGAGACCCAGTACTTC. Amino acid sequence: CASTEEGETQYF.

V and J are TRBV5-4 and TRBJ2-1, with D unclear. Germline CDR1 SGHNT, CDR2 YYREEE (reference sequence). This CDR3 is 17 amino acids long. Trimming left V 4 bases short and J 0 bases short, with 17 bases between. The CDR3 bases are TGTGCCAGCAGCAGAATCCGATCCCAGAGCTCCTACAATGAGCAGTTCTTC. Its translation is CASSRIRSQSSYNEQFF. Combining the CDR3 with reference TRBV5-4 and TRBJ2-1 gives the whole variable domain ETGVTQSPTHLIKTRGQQVTLRCSSQSGHNTVSWYQQALGQGPQFIFQYYREEENGRGNFPPRFSGLQFPNYSSELNVNALELDDSALYLCASSRIRSQSSYNEQFFGPGTRLTVL.

The chain links TRBV19 to TRBJ2-7; the match to TRBD2 covers 13 bases. CDR1 LNHDA and CDR2 SQIVND come from the germline V gene (reference sequence). Trimming at V came to 9 bases and at J to 7 bases, leaving 6 bases not matched to a gene. The CDR3 sequence is 13 residues long. The chain's CDR3 is CARLAGGLSEQYF. As DNA, the CDR3 is TGTGCCAGACTAGCGGGAGGGCTTTCAGAGCAGTACTTC. Variable domain in full (rest from reference TRBV19 and TRBJ2-7): DGGITQSPKYLFRKEGQNVTLSCEQNLNHDAMYWYRQDPGQGLRLIYYSQIVNDFQKGDIAEGYSVSREKKESFPLTVTSAQKNPTAFYLCARLAGGLSEQYFGPGTRLTVT.

J is TRBJ2-1 and V is TRBV25-1; D is unresolved. There are 13 residues in the CDR3. Deletions cut 3 bases from V and 8 bases from J, with 11 bases between. Germline loops: CDR1 MGHDK, CDR2 SYGVNS. This CDR3 is CASSDGRIDEQFF. For the CDR3, the DNA is TGTGCCAGCAGTGACGGACGGATCGATGAGCAGTTCTTC.

V is TRBV10-3 and J is TRBJ1-1; TRBD1 agrees at 7 bases. Germline-derived CDR1 and CDR2 are ENHRY and SYGVKD. The CDR3 is made up of 14 amino acids. V was clipped by 3 bases and J by 8 bases; unmatched bases: 9. In nucleotides, the CDR3 is TGTGCCATCAGTGACCAAACAGGGGTTGAGGAAGCTTTCTTT. Translation: CAISDQTGVEEAFF.

J is TRBJ2-2 and V is TRBV19; D call uncertain. Germline V lookup: CDR1 LNHDA, CDR2 SQIVND (reference sequence). The CDR3 sequence is 16 residues long. V was cut by 5 bases and J by 0 bases, with 13 bases left in between. CDR3 sequence reads: CASSGPWSANTGELFF. CDR3 in DNA: TGTGCCAGTAGTGGCCCGTGGTCGGCGAACACCGGGGAGCTGTTTTTT.

The chain recombines TRBV11-2 with TRBJ1-2, with 7 bases fitting TRBD1. This CDR3 has 14 residues. Trimming took 2 bases from V and 5 from J; bases not matched to a gene: 5. In germline, CDR1 is SGHAT, CDR2 FQNNGV. CDR3 amino acids: CASSLTGVKYGYTF. DNA for the CDR3: TGTGCCAGCAGCTTAACAGGGGTGAAGTATGGCTACACCTTC.

The chain has TRBV11-2 and TRBJ2-5; no firm D call. There are 15 residues in the CDR3. CDR1 and CDR2 (germline): SGHAT, FQNNGV. V was shortened by 7 bases and J by 5 bases, with 20 bases between the two germline ends. The CDR3 DNA is TGTGCCAGCACCAAATACGTTTCTGGTGGGGAGACCCAGTACTTC. It encodes CASTKYVSGGETQYF.

V and J are TRBV19 and TRBJ2-1, with D possibly TRBD2 on 6 matching bases. CDR3 length equals 15 residues. CDR1 is LNHDA and CDR2 is SQIVND in the germline V gene (reference sequence). V shed 7 bases and J shed 5 bases, with 18 bases lying between them. Here the CDR3 reads CASTRAGANNNEQFF. The CDR3 DNA reads as TGTGCCAGTACCCGAGCGGGTGCTAACAACAATGAGCAGTTCTTC. Drawing the rest from reference TRBV19 and TRBJ2-1, the complete variable domain is DGGITQSPKYLFRKEGQNVTLSCEQNLNHDAMYWYRQDPGQGLRLIYYSQIVNDFQKGDIAEGYSVSREKKESFPLTVTSAQKNPTAFYLCASTRAGANNNEQFFGPGTRLTVL.

This chain joins TRBV18 and TRBJ2-1; tentatively, D is TRBD2 (5 bases). From germline, CDR1 is KGHSH and CDR2 LQKENI. CDR3 length: 16 residues. With 5 bases removed from V and 0 bases from J, the gap between germline ends came to 14 bases. The CDR3 bases are TGTGCCAGCTCATCTTTTAGTGGGAGCTCCTACAATGAGCAGTTCTTC. Its protein is CASSSFSGSSYNEQFF.

In DNA form, the CDR3 reads TGTGCCAGCAGCCCCGGGACGGAGTATAATTCACCCCTCCACTTT. It codes for CASSPGTEYNSPLHF. The chain couples TRBV6-5 to TRBJ1-6, with a possible D match to TRBD1 (5 bases). Germline lookup yields CDR1 MNHEY and CDR2 SVGAGI. The CDR3 totals 15 residues. Between the trimmed V and J ends, which lost 6 bases and 4 bases, there was a span of 13 bases.